A selection of T cell receptor beta chains follows, all from one sample in a study of CD4+ T cells in melanoma. Sequencing was performed with immunoSEQ multiplex PCR; in TCRdb, only in-frame clones are kept and a portion is missing. This table has some 9,100 clones, about 70% appearing once. Sequencing used peripheral blood. All receptors derive from a human donor with melanoma. Each CDR3 is given without its conserved first and last residue. A D gene is named only where the DNA matches it firmly. The size entry is marked missing in some rows and otherwise reads once, few, many or a size class.

TRBV10-2,TRBJ1-2,-,TRBD1,ASNPWTGGAYGYT
TRBV29-1,TRBJ1-2,-,-,SVETGSLGYT
TRBV20-1,TRBJ1-4,-,-,SARHEKLF
TRBV9,TRBJ2-7,-,TRBD1,ASSGPRGNEQY
TRBV28,TRBJ2-7,-,-,ASSLGKGGQY
TRBV7-2,TRBJ2-1,-,TRBD1,ASSSGQGAHNEQF
TRBV30,TRBJ1-5,once,-,AWSVDGAYQPQH
TRBV11-2,TRBJ2-2,-,TRBD1,ASSRRKTGALDTGELF
TRBV6-5,TRBJ2-1,-,-,ASSYTPGSSYNEQF
TRBV12-2,TRBJ1-1,-,-,ASSRDRGRTEAF
TRBV9,TRBJ2-2,-,-,ASSPPGGANTGELF
TRBV4-2,TRBJ1-2,-,-,ASSQDLDRGFTGGYT
TRBV20-1,TRBJ2-5,-,-,SAGQETQY
TRBV7-2,TRBJ2-2,-,TRBD1,ASSLSDRVTGELF
TRBV28,TRBJ1-5,few,-,ASSPQRREQPQH
TRBV28,TRBJ1-4,once,TRBD1,ASSLGDRGNEKLF
TRBV20-1,TRBJ1-1,-,-,SGHPTEAF
TRBV18,TRBJ1-2,-,TRBD1,ASSPAGTGNYGYT
TRBV7-9,TRBJ2-7,few,-,ASSLGGTEQY
TRBV7-6,TRBJ2-3,-,TRBD1,ASSFRTGMEDTQY
TRBV29-1,TRBJ1-4,-,-,SVDGANEKLF